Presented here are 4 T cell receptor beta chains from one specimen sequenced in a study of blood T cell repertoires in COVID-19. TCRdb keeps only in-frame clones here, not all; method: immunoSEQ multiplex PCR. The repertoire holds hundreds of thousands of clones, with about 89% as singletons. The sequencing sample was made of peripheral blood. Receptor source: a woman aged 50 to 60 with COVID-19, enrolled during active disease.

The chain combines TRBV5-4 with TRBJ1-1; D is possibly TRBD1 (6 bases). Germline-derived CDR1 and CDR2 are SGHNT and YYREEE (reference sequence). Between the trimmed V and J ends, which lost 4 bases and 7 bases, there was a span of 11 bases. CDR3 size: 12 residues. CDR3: CASSHRVGEAFF. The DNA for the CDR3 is TGTGCCAGCAGCCACAGGGTGGGTGAAGCTTTCTTT.

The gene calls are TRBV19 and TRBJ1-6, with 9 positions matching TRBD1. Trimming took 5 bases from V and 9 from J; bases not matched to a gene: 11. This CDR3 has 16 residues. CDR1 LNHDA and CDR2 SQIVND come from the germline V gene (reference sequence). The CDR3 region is CASSAGTGSRISPLHF. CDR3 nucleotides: TGTGCCAGTAGTGCCGGGACAGGGTCGCGTATTTCACCCCTCCACTTT.

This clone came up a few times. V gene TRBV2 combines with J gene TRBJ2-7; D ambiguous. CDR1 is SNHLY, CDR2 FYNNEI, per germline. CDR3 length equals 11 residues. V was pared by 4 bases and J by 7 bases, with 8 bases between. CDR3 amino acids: CASSVQLEQYF. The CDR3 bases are TGTGCCAGCAGTGTACAACTAGAGCAGTACTTC.

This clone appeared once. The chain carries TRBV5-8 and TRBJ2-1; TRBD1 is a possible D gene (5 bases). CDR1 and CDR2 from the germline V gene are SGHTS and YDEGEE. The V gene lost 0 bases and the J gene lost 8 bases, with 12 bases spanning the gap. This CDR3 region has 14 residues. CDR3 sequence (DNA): TGTGCCAGCAGCTTGGAGGTCAGGGTATATGAGCAGTTCTTC. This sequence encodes CASSLEVRVYEQFF.